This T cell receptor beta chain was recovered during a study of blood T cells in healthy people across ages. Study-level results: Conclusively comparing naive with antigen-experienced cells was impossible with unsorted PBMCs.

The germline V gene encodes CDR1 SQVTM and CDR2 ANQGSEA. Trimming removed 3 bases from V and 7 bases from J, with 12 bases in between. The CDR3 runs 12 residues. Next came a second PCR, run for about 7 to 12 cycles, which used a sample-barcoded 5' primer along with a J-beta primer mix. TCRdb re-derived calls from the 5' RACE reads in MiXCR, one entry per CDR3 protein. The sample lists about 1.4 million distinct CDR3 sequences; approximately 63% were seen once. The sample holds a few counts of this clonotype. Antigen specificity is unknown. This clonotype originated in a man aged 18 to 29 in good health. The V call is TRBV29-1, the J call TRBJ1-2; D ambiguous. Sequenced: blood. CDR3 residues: CSVELAWSGYTF. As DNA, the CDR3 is TGCAGCGTTGAGCTTGCCTGGAGTGGCTACACCTTC.